A single sample is the source of the 8 T cell receptor beta chains below, sequenced in a study of T cells in Graves' hyperthyroidism and ophthalmopathy. There were TCR beta CDR3 regions amplified from RNA transcripts. First-round RT-PCR targeting the TCR CDR3 was performed with the HTBI primer set. TCRdb ran MiXCR on the multiplex PCR reads and lists one entry per CDR3 protein. The sample consists of about 600,000 distinct CDR3 sequences, roughly a sixth of them appearing once. The sequencing sample was made of blood. These receptors were obtained from a woman between 40 and 55 years old with Graves' ophthalmopathy.

J is TRBJ2-4 and V is TRBV24-1; 8 nucleotides line up with TRBD2. From germline, CDR1 is KGHDR and CDR2 SFDVKD. This CDR3 is 13 amino acids long. The V and J ends lost 8 bases and 6 bases, in that order; junction bases with no gene match: 5. CDR3 amino acids: CATMASGGNIQYF. DNA for the CDR3: TGTGCCACCATGGCGAGCGGGGGAAACATTCAGTACTTC.

The gene calls are TRBV9 and TRBJ2-1; 8 bases fit TRBD2. V gave up 0 bases and J gave up 8 bases; unmatched junction bases: 7. There are 15 residues in the CDR3. Germline values: CDR1 SGDLS, CDR2 YYNGEE. CDR3 residues: CASSVGRGGLDEQFF. The CDR3 bases are TGTGCCAGCAGCGTAGGTCGGGGGGGCCTCGATGAGCAGTTCTTC.

This clonotype was observed many times. The gene calls are TRBV28 and TRBJ2-7; 9 bases map to TRBD1. Germline CDR1 is MDHEN and CDR2 is SYDVKM. The J segment lost 5 bases and the V segment lost 6 bases, leaving 5 bases of the junction unmatched. The CDR3 totals 13 residues. CDR3 protein: CASRGQGGNEQYF. The DNA of the CDR3 is TGTGCCAGCAGGGGACAGGGAGGAAACGAGCAGTACTTC.

The table lists this clonotype with many counts. This chain uses TRBV20-1 with TRBJ2-3; 8 bases align to TRBD1. Germline CDR1 DFQATT, CDR2 SNEGSKA (reference sequence). V shed 4 bases and J 6 bases; nucleotides not matched to a gene: 9. This CDR3 has 14 amino acids. The CDR3 is CSATTGGVKDTQYF. CDR3 sequence (DNA): TGCAGTGCTACTACAGGGGGAGTGAAGGATACGCAGTATTTT.

This clonotype was recorded at least ten times. The chain is built from TRBV7-8 and TRBJ2-7; 8 bases are shared with TRBD1. V was pared by 6 bases and J by 5 bases, with 3 bases of the junction left unmatched. This CDR3 is built from 12 residues. Germline CDR1 reads SGHVS; CDR2 reads FQNEAQ. The CDR3 bases are TGTGCCAGCAGAACGGACAGGGACGAGCAGTACTTC. As protein: CASRTDRDEQYF.

The chain joins TRBV11-2 to TRBJ2-3; 9 bases match TRBD2. The germline gives CDR1 SGHAT, CDR2 FQNNGV. V shed 6 bases, J shed 2 bases, and the junction held 6 bases outside the gene matches. The CDR3 spans 15 residues. CDR3 sequence: CASREGLAATDTQYF. CDR3 coding DNA: TGTGCCAGCAGGGAGGGACTAGCAGCCACAGATACGCAGTATTTT. Full variable domain (outside the CDR3, taken from reference TRBV11-2 and TRBJ2-3): EAGVAQSPRYKIIEKRQSVAFWCNPISGHATLYWYQQILGQGPKLLIQFQNNGVVDDSQLPKDRFSAERLKGVDSTLKIQPAKLEDSAVYLCASREGLAATDTQYFGPGTRLTVL.

This chain joins TRBV20-1 and TRBJ2-3; D is uncertain. Trimming shortened V by 6 bases and J by 2 bases, and 18 bases separated the two germline ends. Germline CDR1 and CDR2: DFQATT and SNEGSKA (reference sequence). The CDR3 runs 15 residues. Here the CDR3 reads CSARPRLGYTDTQYF. In DNA, the CDR3 is TGCAGTGCGAGACCAAGGCTAGGATACACAGATACGCAGTATTTT.

This clonotype was observed a few times. The chain couples TRBV12-3 or TRBV12-4 to TRBJ2-3; TRBD1 or TRBD2 may be the D gene (6 bases each). V was cut by 2 bases and J by 2 bases, with 17 bases left in between. This CDR3 is 17 amino acids long. The CDR3 protein is CASSLPSGGTYTDTQYF. CDR3 DNA sequence: TGTGCCAGCAGTTTACCAAGTGGGGGGACATACACAGATACGCAGTATTTT.